This is a list of T cell receptor beta chains from one sample in a study of neurological immune-mediated disorders. TCRdb analysed the 5' RACE reads with MiXCR anew, one entry per CDR3 protein. This table holds fewer than 75,000 distinct CDR3 sequences, roughly 4.5% found once. Sequenced: PBMCs. Receptor source: a man aged 30 to 39 with multiple sclerosis. The CDR3 runs from the conserved cysteine through the conserved F or W. A D gene is named only where the DNA matches it firmly. Some rows have no size entry. The others give once, few or many, or a class for an expanded clone.

d_gene: NA
abundance: few
v_gene: TRBV20-1
j_gene: TRBJ1-2
len: 13
CDR3aa: CSAPRSGVYGYTF
CDR3nt: TGCAGTGCCCCACGGTCAGGTGTCTATGGCTACACCTTC

d_gene: NA
abundance: many
v_gene: TRBV20-1
j_gene: TRBJ2-5
len: 10
CDR3aa: CSAGEETQYF
CDR3nt: TGCAGTGCGGGGGAAGAGACCCAGTACTTC

d_gene: TRBD1
abundance: few
v_gene: TRBV5-1
j_gene: TRBJ1-2
len: 15
CDR3aa: CASSPGQINNYGYTF
CDR3nt: TGCGCCAGCAGCCCGGGACAGATTAATAACTATGGCTACACCTTC

d_gene: TRBD1
abundance: many
v_gene: TRBV12-3/TRBV12-4
j_gene: TRBJ1-2
len: 16
CDR3aa: CASSTGGVPRGYGYTF
CDR3nt: TGTGCCAGCAGTACAGGGGGAGTGCCGCGGGGCTATGGCTACACCTTC

d_gene: TRBD1
abundance: many
v_gene: TRBV5-1
j_gene: TRBJ2-3
len: 14
CDR3aa: CASRVDTGADTQYF
CDR3nt: TGCGCCAGCAGAGTGGATACAGGGGCAGATACGCAGTATTTT

d_gene: NA
abundance: NA
v_gene: TRBV9
j_gene: TRBJ1-4
len: 13
CDR3aa: CASSVGADEKLFF
CDR3nt: TGTGCCAGCAGCGTAGGGGCAGACGAAAAACTGTTTTTT

d_gene: NA
abundance: many
v_gene: TRBV7-8
j_gene: TRBJ2-7
len: 14
CDR3aa: CASSPRTTIYEQYF
CDR3nt: TGTGCCAGCAGCCCCCGGACCACAATCTACGAGCAGTACTTC

d_gene: NA
abundance: few
v_gene: TRBV7-8
j_gene: TRBJ2-7
len: 14
CDR3aa: CASSLDGRAYEQYF
CDR3nt: TGTGCCAGCAGCTTAGATGGCCGAGCCTACGAGCAGTACTTC

d_gene: TRBD1
abundance: many
v_gene: TRBV5-1
j_gene: TRBJ1-1
len: 14
CDR3aa: CASSPQGSGTEAFF
CDR3nt: TGCGCCAGCAGCCCACAGGGGAGCGGCACTGAAGCTTTCTTT

d_gene: NA
abundance: many
v_gene: TRBV9
j_gene: TRBJ2-3
len: 15
CDR3aa: CASSVRTGSTDTQYF
CDR3nt: TGTGCCAGCAGCGTCAGGACCGGGAGCACAGATACGCAGTATTTT

d_gene: TRBD1
abundance: many
v_gene: TRBV7-8
j_gene: TRBJ2-1
len: 16
CDR3aa: CASSPGTGGRYNEQFF
CDR3nt: TGTGCCAGCAGCCCCGGGACAGGGGGCAGGTACAATGAGCAGTTCTTC

d_gene: NA
abundance: NA
v_gene: TRBV18
j_gene: TRBJ2-5
len: 12
CDR3aa: CASSPYQETQYF
CDR3nt: TGTGCCAGCTCACCGTACCAAGAGACCCAGTACTTC

d_gene: NA
abundance: many
v_gene: TRBV12-3/TRBV12-4
j_gene: TRBJ1-4
len: 14
CDR3aa: CASKPRGSNEKLFF
CDR3nt: TGTGCCAGCAAACCCCGGGGCTCCAATGAAAAACTGTTTTTT

d_gene: TRBD2
abundance: many
v_gene: TRBV12-3/TRBV12-4
j_gene: TRBJ2-3
len: 14
CDR3aa: CASRTSGGSDTQYF
CDR3nt: TGTGCCAGCAGGACTAGCGGGGGGTCAGATACGCAGTATTTT

d_gene: TRBD1
abundance: NA
v_gene: TRBV9
j_gene: TRBJ2-2
len: 16
CDR3aa: CASSTTGTANTGELFF
CDR3nt: TGTGCCAGCAGCACTACCGGGACAGCTAACACCGGGGAGCTGTTTTTT

d_gene: NA
abundance: many
v_gene: TRBV20-1
j_gene: TRBJ1-1
len: 13
CDR3aa: CSAGGRADTEAFF
CDR3nt: TGCAGTGCTGGGGGCAGGGCGGACACTGAAGCTTTCTTT

d_gene: TRBD1
abundance: many
v_gene: TRBV20-1
j_gene: TRBJ1-1
len: 15
CDR3aa: CSAAPGTGLNTEAFF
CDR3nt: TGCAGTGCTGCCCCCGGGACAGGCTTGAACACTGAAGCTTTCTTT

d_gene: NA
abundance: many
v_gene: TRBV3-1
j_gene: TRBJ2-7
len: 14
CDR3aa: CASSQGPQGYEQYF
CDR3nt: TGTGCCAGCAGCCAGGGACCACAGGGCTACGAGCAGTACTTC

d_gene: TRBD2
abundance: many
v_gene: TRBV5-1
j_gene: TRBJ2-7
len: 13
CDR3aa: CASGATGGYEQYF
CDR3nt: TGCGCCAGCGGGGCGACGGGGGGTTACGAGCAGTACTTC

d_gene: NA
abundance: NA
v_gene: TRBV20-1
j_gene: TRBJ2-3
len: 15
CDR3aa: CSAGGHGGTTDTQYF
CDR3nt: TGCAGTGCTGGGGGCCACGGGGGAACGACAGATACGCAGTATTTT

d_gene: NA
abundance: many
v_gene: TRBV12-3/TRBV12-4
j_gene: TRBJ2-4
len: 14
CDR3aa: CASSPGLAKNIQYF
CDR3nt: TGTGCCAGCAGCCCCGGGCTAGCCAAAAACATTCAGTACTTC

d_gene: TRBD1
abundance: many
v_gene: TRBV3-1
j_gene: TRBJ1-4
len: 14
CDR3aa: CASSPRQGNEKLFF
CDR3nt: TGTGCCAGCAGCCCCCGACAGGGTAACGAAAAACTGTTTTTT

d_gene: NA
abundance: many
v_gene: TRBV4-1
j_gene: TRBJ1-4
len: 13
CDR3aa: CASSPWRAEKLFF
CDR3nt: TGCGCCAGCAGCCCCTGGAGGGCGGAAAAACTGTTTTTT

d_gene: NA
abundance: many
v_gene: TRBV4-1
j_gene: TRBJ1-1
len: 14
CDR3aa: CASSQELGNTEAFF
CDR3nt: TGCGCCAGCAGCCAAGAGCTGGGGAACACTGAAGCTTTCTTT

d_gene: NA
abundance: many
v_gene: TRBV5-1
j_gene: TRBJ1-4
len: 15
CDR3aa: CASSLAGRPNEKLFF
CDR3nt: TGCGCCAGCAGCTTGGCAGGGAGACCTAATGAAAAACTGTTTTTT

d_gene: TRBD1
abundance: many
v_gene: TRBV9
j_gene: TRBJ1-2
len: 14
CDR3aa: CASSPAGTGYGYTF
CDR3nt: TGTGCCAGTAGCCCCGCCGGGACAGGATATGGCTACACCTTC

d_gene: TRBD1
abundance: many
v_gene: TRBV7-2
j_gene: TRBJ2-1
len: 16
CDR3aa: CASQRRRTGTYNEQFF
CDR3nt: TGTGCCAGCCAGAGGAGACGGACAGGGACCTACAATGAGCAGTTCTTC

d_gene: NA
abundance: medium-sized
v_gene: TRBV20-1
j_gene: TRBJ1-1
len: 13
CDR3aa: CSALDFYGTEAFF
CDR3nt: TGCAGTGCCCTGGACTTTTATGGCACTGAAGCTTTCTTT

d_gene: NA
abundance: many
v_gene: TRBV20-1
j_gene: TRBJ2-1
len: 16
CDR3aa: CSATANPFPSYNEQFF
CDR3nt: TGCAGTGCGACCGCTAACCCCTTCCCCTCCTACAATGAGCAGTTCTTC

d_gene: NA
abundance: NA
v_gene: TRBV12-3/TRBV12-4
j_gene: TRBJ1-1
len: 16
CDR3aa: CASSLPLTAENTEAFF
CDR3nt: TGTGCCAGCAGTTTACCCCTGACAGCGGAAAACACTGAAGCTTTCTTT

d_gene: NA
abundance: many
v_gene: TRBV12-3/TRBV12-4
j_gene: TRBJ1-1
len: 14
CDR3aa: CASSPDRGNTEAFF
CDR3nt: TGTGCCAGCAGCCCCGATCGTGGGAACACTGAAGCTTTCTTT

d_gene: NA
abundance: many
v_gene: TRBV7-9
j_gene: TRBJ1-1
len: 15
CDR3aa: CASSRVGVRGTEAFF
CDR3nt: TGTGCCAGCAGCCGCGTAGGGGTCAGGGGCACTGAAGCTTTCTTT

d_gene: NA
abundance: many
v_gene: TRBV10-3
j_gene: TRBJ2-7
len: 15
CDR3aa: CAISESPPHSYEQYF
CDR3nt: TGTGCCATCAGTGAGTCGCCGCCCCACTCCTACGAGCAGTACTTC

d_gene: NA
abundance: NA
v_gene: TRBV6-5
j_gene: TRBJ1-3
len: 15
CDR3aa: CASSLFSLSGNTIYF
CDR3nt: TGTGCCAGCAGCTTATTCAGCCTCTCTGGAAACACCATATATTTT

d_gene: NA
abundance: many
v_gene: TRBV25-1
j_gene: TRBJ2-1
len: 15
CDR3aa: CASSESRTLRDEQFF
CDR3nt: TGTGCCAGCAGTGAATCCCGGACACTAAGGGATGAGCAGTTCTTC

d_gene: NA
abundance: many
v_gene: TRBV12-3/TRBV12-4
j_gene: TRBJ1-2
len: 14
CDR3aa: CASSLAAGPYGYTF
CDR3nt: TGTGCCAGCAGTTTAGCGGCAGGTCCCTATGGCTACACCTTC

d_gene: TRBD1
abundance: many
v_gene: TRBV5-1
j_gene: TRBJ2-2
len: 15
CDR3aa: CASSRTTGQAGELFF
CDR3nt: TGCGCCAGCAGCAGAACGACAGGGCAGGCCGGGGAGCTGTTTTTT

d_gene: NA
abundance: many
v_gene: TRBV5-6
j_gene: TRBJ2-5
len: 13
CDR3aa: CASSGKGRETQYF
CDR3nt: TGTGCCAGCAGCGGGAAGGGACGGGAGACCCAGTACTTC

d_gene: NA
abundance: many
v_gene: TRBV20-1
j_gene: TRBJ2-2
len: 14
CDR3aa: CSATRVANTGELFF
CDR3nt: TGCAGTGCTACCCGGGTAGCGAACACCGGGGAGCTGTTTTTT

d_gene: NA
abundance: many
v_gene: TRBV5-1
j_gene: TRBJ2-3
len: 14
CDR3aa: CASSLDKGGDTQYF
CDR3nt: TGCGCCAGCAGCTTGGATAAGGGGGGAGATACGCAGTATTTT

d_gene: TRBD2
abundance: many
v_gene: TRBV5-1
j_gene: TRBJ2-3
len: 17
CDR3aa: CASSFYPSGATTDTQYF
CDR3nt: TGCGCCAGCAGCTTCTACCCTAGCGGGGCAACCACAGATACGCAGTATTTT

d_gene: NA
abundance: few
v_gene: TRBV6-1
j_gene: TRBJ1-5
len: 14
CDR3aa: CASLAAGPNQPQNF
CDR3nt: TGTGCCAGCCTGGCGGCAGGCCCTAATCAGCCCCAGAATTTT

d_gene: NA
abundance: many
v_gene: TRBV5-6
j_gene: TRBJ2-5
len: 13
CDR3aa: CASSLRNGETQYF
CDR3nt: TGTGCCAGCAGCTTGCGGAACGGGGAGACCCAGTACTTC

d_gene: NA
abundance: many
v_gene: TRBV5-1
j_gene: TRBJ2-4
len: 13
CDR3aa: CASRGLVGNIQYF
CDR3nt: TGCGCCAGCAGAGGCCTGGTGGGAAACATTCAGTACTTC

d_gene: TRBD2
abundance: NA
v_gene: TRBV18
j_gene: TRBJ2-3
len: 15
CDR3aa: CASSPQLASTDTQYF
CDR3nt: TGTGCCAGCTCACCACAACTAGCGAGCACAGATACGCAGTATTTT

d_gene: NA
abundance: NA
v_gene: TRBV10-2
j_gene: TRBJ1-2
len: 12
CDR3aa: CASSESQGGNTF
CDR3nt: TGCGCCAGCAGTGAGTCCCAGGGCGGAAACACCTTC

d_gene: NA
abundance: NA
v_gene: TRBV6-6
j_gene: TRBJ1-4
len: 16
CDR3aa: CASRPLSDSVLEKLFF
CDR3nt: TGTGCCAGCAGACCTTTATCGGACAGCGTTTTGGAAAAACTGTTTTTT

d_gene: TRBD2
abundance: many
v_gene: TRBV7-8
j_gene: TRBJ2-3
len: 18
CDR3aa: CASSLGGSGGFFTDTQYF
CDR3nt: TGTGCCAGCAGCTTGGGGGGTAGCGGGGGGTTCTTCACAGATACGCAGTATTTT

d_gene: NA
abundance: few
v_gene: TRBV20-1
j_gene: TRBJ2-2
len: 13
CDR3aa: CSARRGLPGELFF
CDR3nt: TGCAGTGCTAGGAGGGGCCTTCCCGGGGAGCTGTTTTTT

d_gene: NA
abundance: many
v_gene: TRBV6-5
j_gene: TRBJ2-6
len: 13
CDR3aa: CASSGAGANVLTF
CDR3nt: TGTGCCAGCAGTGGGGCTGGGGCCAACGTCCTGACTTTC

d_gene: TRBD2
abundance: NA
v_gene: TRBV20-1
j_gene: TRBJ2-5
len: 15
CDR3aa: CSARASLADQETQYF
CDR3nt: TGCAGTGCTCGAGCCTCACTAGCGGACCAAGAGACCCAGTACTTC

d_gene: NA
abundance: many
v_gene: TRBV13
j_gene: TRBJ1-1
len: 14
CDR3aa: CASSSVEGRTEAFF
CDR3nt: TGTGCCAGCAGCTCGGTCGAGGGGAGGACTGAAGCTTTCTTT

d_gene: NA
abundance: many
v_gene: TRBV20-1
j_gene: TRBJ1-1
len: 13
CDR3aa: CSASSGDRGEAFF
CDR3nt: TGCAGTGCCTCATCTGGGGACCGTGGTGAAGCTTTCTTT

d_gene: TRBD1
abundance: many
v_gene: TRBV4-1
j_gene: TRBJ1-2
len: 14
CDR3aa: CASSRTGVGYGYTF
CDR3nt: TGCGCCAGCAGCCGGACAGGGGTAGGCTATGGCTACACCTTC